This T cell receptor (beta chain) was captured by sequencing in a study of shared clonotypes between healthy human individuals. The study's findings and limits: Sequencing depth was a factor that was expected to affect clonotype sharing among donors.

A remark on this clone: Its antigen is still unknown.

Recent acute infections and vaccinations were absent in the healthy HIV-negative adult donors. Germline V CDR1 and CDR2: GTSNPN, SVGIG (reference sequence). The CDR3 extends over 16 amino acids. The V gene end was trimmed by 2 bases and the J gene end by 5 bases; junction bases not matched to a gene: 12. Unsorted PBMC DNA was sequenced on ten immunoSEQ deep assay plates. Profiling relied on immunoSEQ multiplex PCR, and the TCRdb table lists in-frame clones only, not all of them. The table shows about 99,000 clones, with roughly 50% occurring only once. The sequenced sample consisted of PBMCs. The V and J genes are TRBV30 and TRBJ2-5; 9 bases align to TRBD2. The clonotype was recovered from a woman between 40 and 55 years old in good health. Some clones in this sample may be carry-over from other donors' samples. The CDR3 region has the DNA TGTGCCTGGAGTACCGGAGCGGGAGGCCCGGGGGAGACCCAGTACTTC. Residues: CAWSTGAGGPGETQYF.